This record looks at one T cell receptor beta chain sequence and its context. The data were obtained in a study of T-cell memory formation after mild COVID-19. This CDR3 has 15 residues. V dropped 6 bases and J dropped 9; count of bases not matched to a gene: 12. Germline-derived CDR1 and CDR2 are SGHAT and FQNNGV. TCRdb re-analysed the 5' RACE reads in MiXCR, keeping a single row per CDR3 protein. The sample shows around 320,000 distinct CDR3 sequences, about 13% of them seen only once. The chain has TRBV11-2 and TRBJ2-1; 9 positions agree with TRBD2. Sequenced input: PBMCs or a T cell subset sorted from them (not recorded which). The source of this sequence is a young man who had mild COVID-19 (a few samples of this study predate the infection). Cell type and time point are not known. For the CDR3, the DNA is TGTGCCAGCAGTCCCCTCGGACTAGCGATGGGTGAGCAGTTCTTC. Translated: CASSPLGLAMGEQFF.